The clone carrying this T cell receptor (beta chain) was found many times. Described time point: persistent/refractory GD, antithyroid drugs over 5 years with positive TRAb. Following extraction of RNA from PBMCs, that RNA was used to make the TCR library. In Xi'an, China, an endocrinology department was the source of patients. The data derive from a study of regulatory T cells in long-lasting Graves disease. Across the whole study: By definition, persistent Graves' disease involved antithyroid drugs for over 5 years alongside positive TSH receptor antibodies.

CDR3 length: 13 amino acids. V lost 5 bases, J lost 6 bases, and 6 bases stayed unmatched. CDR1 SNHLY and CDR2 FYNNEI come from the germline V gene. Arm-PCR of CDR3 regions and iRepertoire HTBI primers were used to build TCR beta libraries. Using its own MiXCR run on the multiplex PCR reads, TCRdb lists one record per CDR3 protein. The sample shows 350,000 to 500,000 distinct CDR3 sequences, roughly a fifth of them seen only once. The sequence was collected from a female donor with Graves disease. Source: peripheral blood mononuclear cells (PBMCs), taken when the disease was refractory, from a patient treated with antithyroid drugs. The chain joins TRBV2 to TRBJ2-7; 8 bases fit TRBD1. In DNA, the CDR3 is TGTGCCAGCAGTACAGGGGGTTGGGGCGAGCAGTACTTC. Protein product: CASSTGGWGEQYF.